The clone carrying this T cell receptor (beta chain) appeared many times. Between the trimmed V and J ends, which lost 8 bases and 4 bases, there was a span of 20 bases. The CDR3 has 15 amino acids. Germline V CDR1 and CDR2: MNHEY, SMNVEV (reference sequence). This entry is derived from a study of blood T cells in healthy people across ages. The authors ran a second PCR of about 6 to 11 cycles using a sample-barcoded 5' primer and a J-beta primer mix. In TCRdb, the 5' RACE reads were re-called with MiXCR into one record per CDR3 protein. The sample yields about 680,000 distinct CDR3 sequences, about 52% seen once.

Sequencing used blood. The sequence derives from a woman aged 60-75 years in good health. This sequence joins TRBV27 and TRBJ1-2; TRBD1 is a possible D gene (5 bases). As DNA, the CDR3 is TGTGCCAGCCGCAGCCCCAGGGCACGCATCTATGGCTACACCTTC. Translating it yields CASRSPRARIYGYTF.